The 24 T cell receptor beta chains below come from one sample, sequenced in a study of metastatic and nonmetastatic thyroid tumors. Among the patients, none had received any treatment before thyroid surgery. TCRdb re-called clones via MiXCR from the PCR reads. The profile shows 35,000 or so clones, 15% to 20% of them singletons. The source material was blood. These receptors originate from a male donor with papillary thyroid cancer or a benign thyroid nodule (not recorded which). Some clones in this sample may be carry-over from other donors' samples.

In the case of this clone: This may be a read error, as it is one base from a much larger clone. This sample includes further DNA sequences coding for the same CDR3. The CDR3 protein is CASSLGGTDTQYF. The CDR3 nucleotides read TGTGCCAGCAGCTTGGGCGGCACAGATACGCAGTATTTT. The V call is TRBV7-9, the J call TRBJ2-3; D gene uncertain. Germline values: CDR1 SEHNR, CDR2 FQNEAQ (reference sequence). The ends were cut back, 3 bases at V and 1 base at J, with 5 bases in the middle. The CDR3 is 13 residues long.

In its sample, this clone was seen many times. Here the CDR3 reads CASRRDSYNEQFF. The DNA of the CDR3 is TGTGCCAGCAGAAGGGACAGTTACAATGAGCAGTTCTTC. The chain recombines TRBV2 with TRBJ2-1; 7 bases align to TRBD1. The CDR3 loop spans 13 amino acids. Germline CDR1 reads SNHLY; CDR2 reads FYNNEI. The V and J ends lost 6 bases and 4 bases, in that order; junction bases with no gene match: 3.

This clone was detected many times. The chain carries TRBV7-9 and TRBJ1-2, with TRBD1 as a possible D gene (5 bases). Trimming cost V 1 base and J 7 bases, with 13 bases left between them. The CDR3 loop spans 14 amino acids. CDR1 and CDR2 from the germline V gene are SEHNR and FQNEAQ (reference sequence). The CDR3 protein is CASSLGQRLGGYTF. Written as DNA, the CDR3 is TGTGCCAGCAGCTTAGGACAGCGGCTCGGTGGCTACACCTTC.

This chain joins TRBV6-6 and TRBJ2-6; 10 bases map to TRBD1. From germline, CDR1 is MNHNY and CDR2 SVGAGI (reference sequence). Unmatched junction bases numbered 11, after V lost 6 bases and J lost 0 bases. This CDR3 region has 19 residues. The CDR3 DNA reads as TGTGCCAGCAGCCCTCCCCCGGGACAGGGGTTCTCTGGGGCCAACGTCCTGACTTTC. This encodes CASSPPPGQGFSGANVLTF.

This chain uses TRBV4-2 with TRBJ2-3; 7 bases match TRBD2. This CDR3 is 19 amino acids long. Trimming removed 4 bases from V and 4 bases from J; junction bases left unmatched: 20. In germline, CDR1 is LGHNA, CDR2 YNFKEQ. CDR3 in amino acids: CASSPSGPPTSVSPDTQYF. The CDR3 nucleotides are TGTGCCAGCAGCCCGAGTGGTCCACCAACTAGCGTGAGCCCAGATACGCAGTATTTT.

The rearrangement uses TRBV6-1 and TRBJ2-7; D gene unclear. V was cut by 7 bases and J by 0 bases, with 13 bases left in between. The CDR3 length is 14 residues. Germline lookup yields CDR1 MNHNS and CDR2 SASEGT. This CDR3 reads CASIPRRSSYEQYF. The CDR3 nucleotides read TGTGCCAGCATCCCCCGCAGATCCTCCTACGAGCAGTACTTC.

This clone came up a few times. It is likely a read error, because the conserved phenylalanine at the end of the CDR3 is missing. The V gene is TRBV9, the J gene TRBJ2-5; D uncertain. V was trimmed by 3 bases and J by 5 bases, leaving 14 bases between them. Looked up from germline, CDR1 is SGDLS and CDR2 is YYNGEE. This CDR3 has 14 residues. CDR3 residues: CASSGFMGSETQYL. CDR3 in DNA: TGTGCCAGCAGCGGGTTTATGGGATCCGAGACCCAGTACCTC.

A few counts support this clone. The chain employs TRBV5-1 and TRBJ2-2; 7 bases are shared with TRBD1. CDR3 length equals 15 residues. Germline trimming cut 7 bases from V and 0 bases from J; bases unmatched to any gene: 6. The V gene's germline CDR1 is SGHRS and CDR2 YFSETQ. CDR3 loop: CASGLQGANTGELFF. DNA of the CDR3: TGCGCCAGCGGGCTGCAGGGGGCGAACACCGGGGAGCTGTTTTTT.

This clone was seen ten or more times. The V and J genes are TRBV20-1 and TRBJ2-5, with a weak D call TRBD2 (5 bases). Trimming removed 3 bases from V and 4 bases from J, with 18 bases in between. There are 15 residues in the CDR3. Germline-derived CDR1 and CDR2 are DFQATT and SNEGSKA (reference sequence). For the CDR3, the DNA is TGCAGTGCTAGTGGGGTAGCGAGCAGGATAGAGACCCAGTACTTC. It encodes CSASGVASRIETQYF.

The rearrangement joins TRBV6-1 to TRBJ2-2; either TRBD1 or TRBD2 may fit D (5 bases each). The CDR3 contains 18 residues. V dropped 4 bases and J dropped 6 bases, with 24 bases sitting between them. The germline CDR1 and CDR2 sequences are MNHNS and SASEGT. CDR3: CASSGGFIVGQGAGELFF. In DNA, the CDR3 is TGTGCCAGCAGTGGGGGGTTCATAGTGGGCCAGGGTGCCGGGGAGCTGTTTTTT.

This clone was counted between two and nine times. The chain couples TRBV28 to TRBJ2-3; TRBD2 is a possible D gene (6 bases). The V end was cut by 7 bases, the J end by 2 bases, with 19 bases between. There are 16 residues in the CDR3. Germline-derived CDR1 and CDR2 are MDHEN and SYDVKM. CDR3 amino acids: CASTIGAGWFTDTQYF. The CDR3 nucleotides are TGTGCCAGCACCATAGGTGCGGGATGGTTCACAGATACGCAGTATTTT.

This clone was counted at least ten times. The chain has TRBV6-6 and TRBJ2-7; D is unresolved. V lost 0 bases and J 5 bases, leaving 8 bases between the germline ends. Germline V CDR1 and CDR2: MNHNY, SVGAGI (reference sequence). This CDR3 is built from 13 residues. The DNA for the CDR3 is TGTGCCAGCAGTTACTCGATGAGAAACGAGCAGTACTTC. Amino acids: CASSYSMRNEQYF.

This clone turned up a few times. A much larger clone lies one base from this, so it may be a read error. This rearrangement joins TRBV29-1 to TRBJ2-1; D may be TRBD2 (6 bases). Germline CDR1 reads SQVTM; CDR2 reads ANQGSEA. The CDR3 is 14 residues long. Trimming took off 6 bases at V and 3 bases at J, with 15 bases between the two ends. The CDR3 spells CSVPWGGDYNEQFF. Here the CDR3 DNA reads TGCAGCGTCCCTTGGGGAGGAGACTACAATGAGCAGTTCTTC.

Points on this clone: At one of its ends the junction is not consistent with the germline gene, which may arise from a read error. The chain uses TRBV28 and TRBJ2-1; 13 positions match TRBD2. Germline assignment: CDR1 MDHEN and CDR2 SYDVKM. The CDR3 contains 15 residues. CDR3 DNA: TGTGCCAGCAGTTCCGGACTAGCGGGAGTGAATGAGCATTTCTTC. As protein: CASSSGLAGVNEHFF.

The chain carries TRBV24-1 and TRBJ2-5; D tentatively fits TRBD1 or TRBD2 (6 bases each). The better agreement between TRBJ2-1 and the DNA end casts doubt on the J call. The germline V gene encodes CDR1 KGHDR and CDR2 SFDVKD. The CDR3 has 13 residues. CDR3 residues: CATSDWGRGEQFF. For the CDR3, the DNA is TGTGCCACCAGTGATTGGGGGCGGGGAGAGCAGTTCTTC.

This clone was recorded many times. The chain combines TRBV11-2 with TRBJ1-2; TRBD1 aligns across 8 bases. Trimming at V came to 4 bases and at J to 5 bases, leaving 3 bases not matched to a gene. CDR3 length: 13 amino acids. Germline V CDR1 and CDR2: SGHAT, FQNNGV. CDR3 in amino acids: CASSSTGGYGYTF. The DNA of the CDR3 is TGTGCCAGCAGCTCCACAGGGGGTTATGGCTACACCTTC.

This clone was seen many times. The V gene is TRBV5-1, the J gene TRBJ1-6; no firm D call. Trimming removed 1 base at V and 7 bases at J, with 12 bases between. In germline, CDR1 is SGHRS, CDR2 YFSETQ. This CDR3 is built from 15 residues. CDR3 sequence reads: CASSLTENRNSPLHF. In nucleotides, the CDR3 is TGCGCCAGCAGCTTGACGGAGAACCGAAATTCACCCCTCCACTTT.

This clone was detected many times. CDR3: CASIGQGGGYTF. CDR3 bases: TGTGCCAGCATTGGTCAGGGGGGTGGCTACACCTTC. This rearrangement joins TRBV2 to TRBJ1-2; 7 nucleotides align to TRBD1. Germline values: CDR1 SNHLY, CDR2 FYNNEI. CDR3 size: 12 residues. Trimming cost V 7 bases and J 7 bases; bases outside gene matches: 6. Looking up the rest from reference TRBV2 and TRBJ1-2 gives the full variable domain: EPEVTQTPSHQVTQMGQEVILRCVPISNHLYFYWYRQILGQKVEFLVSFYNNEISEKSEIFDDQFSVERPDGSNFTLKIRSTKLEDSAMYFCASIGQGGGYTFGSGTRLTVV.

This clone was found many times. With a much larger clone just one base away, this may be a read error. Additional DNA sequences in this sample encode the identical CDR3. This chain joins TRBV28 and TRBJ2-3, with D possibly called TRBD1 or TRBD2 (5 bases each). The CDR3 loop spans 14 amino acids. Germline assignment: CDR1 MDHEN and CDR2 SYDVKM. The germline V and J ends were trimmed by 2 bases and 7 bases, with 13 bases remaining between them. The CDR3 protein is CASSLIGETYTQYF. DNA of the CDR3: TGTGCCAGCAGTTTAATAGGGGAGACGTATACGCAGTATTTT.

This clone was observed a few times. The J gene is TRBJ2-7, the V gene TRBV2; maybe TRBD2 (6 bases). The CDR3 totals 15 residues. The germline V and J ends were trimmed by 6 bases and 6 bases, with 21 bases remaining between them. The germline CDR1 and CDR2 sequences are SNHLY and FYNNEI. The CDR3 DNA reads TGTGCCAGCAGCCTACGACAGCCTAGCGAGGGCGAGCAGTACTTC. Translation gives CASSLRQPSEGEQYF.

This clone was picked up many times. The chain is built from TRBV2 and TRBJ1-1; D perhaps matches TRBD1 (6 bases). Germline V gene data show CDR1 as SNHLY and CDR2 as FYNNEI. There are 17 residues in the CDR3. With 2 bases removed from V and 1 base from J, the gap between germline ends came to 17 bases. The CDR3 nucleotides read TGTGCCAGCAGTGAAATCGGACTCGGGGGACAGAACACTGAAGCTTTCTTT. This sequence encodes CASSEIGLGGQNTEAFF.

This clone was seen repeatedly, ten times or more. This rearrangement joins TRBV12-3 or TRBV12-4 to TRBJ1-1; D call uncertain. Trimming pared 6 bases from V and 0 bases from J, leaving 8 bases between. The CDR3 totals 13 residues. The CDR3 sequence is CASSLRVNTEAFF. Written as DNA, the CDR3 is TGTGCCAGCAGCTTGAGGGTGAACACTGAAGCTTTCTTT.

V usage is TRBV24-1 and J usage is TRBJ1-1, with a tentative D call TRBD1 (6 bases). Germline V gene sequence: CDR1 KGHDR, CDR2 SFDVKD. Trimming took off 2 bases at V and 0 bases at J, with 9 bases between the two ends. CDR3 length: 15 amino acids. The CDR3 coding sequence is TGTGCCACCAGTGATTCCGGGACACTGAACACTGAAGCTTTCTTT. This encodes CATSDSGTLNTEAFF.

This clone is labeled medium-sized (0.01 to 0.1%). Distinct nucleotide sequences in the sample also encode this CDR3. The gene calls are TRBV27 and TRBJ2-7, with D tentatively TRBD1 (6 bases). Trimming shortened V by 5 bases and J by 2 bases, and 10 bases separated the two germline ends. Germline V gene sequence: CDR1 MNHEY, CDR2 SMNVEV (reference sequence). The CDR3 is made up of 13 amino acids. The CDR3 loop is CASSPRTAYEQYF. CDR3 nucleotide sequence: TGTGCCAGCAGTCCCCGGACAGCCTACGAGCAGTACTTC.